Listed below are T cell receptor beta chains from one sample, sequenced in a study of T-cell reconstitution after alpha-beta-depleted transplantation in children. Each CDR3 protein is one row after TCRdb ran MiXCR on the PCR reads. The sample shows 670,000 or so distinct CDR3 sequences, around 14% of them seen only once. The sequencing here drew on PBMCs, taken before TCRalphabeta/CD19-depleted stem cell transplant. These TCRs come from a girl between 2 and 10 years old with congenital amegakaryocytic thrombocytopenia, due to receive a stem cell transplant. CDR3s leave out the opening cysteine and the closing phenylalanine or tryptophan.

TRBJ2-3,TRBV25-1,ASSEYRARKDTQY
TRBJ1-4,TRBV5-1,ASSLTGSSEKLF
TRBJ2-5,TRBV7-9,ASTTSGVEETQY
TRBJ2-1,TRBV20-1,SARGLDYRVNEQF
TRBJ2-1,TRBV13,ASSSRGMGLIYNEQF
TRBJ2-3,TRBV20-1,SGKQGSINTQY
TRBJ1-1,TRBV12-3/TRBV12-4,ASSLVPPRFPTEAF
TRBJ2-3,TRBV20-1,SAPNRLAGEDTQY
TRBJ2-5,TRBV24-1,ATSELGTGRPETQY
TRBJ2-7,TRBV5-1,ASSRTPRTSGLYEQY
TRBJ2-1,TRBV4-1,ASSQVPERRASYNEQF
TRBJ2-3,TRBV12-3/TRBV12-4,ASTEVRDRYTDTQY
TRBJ1-2,TRBV12-3/TRBV12-4,ASSSWKTGDGYT
TRBJ1-2,TRBV29-1,SVEDLRAADGYT
TRBJ2-3,TRBV5-6,ASSKDLGTDTQY
TRBJ1-1,TRBV9,ASSVTPVNTEAF
TRBJ1-1,TRBV20-1,SVRAGGNTEAF
TRBJ2-7,TRBV4-1,ASSQGVAGVVYEQY
TRBJ2-1,TRBV20-1,SAALAEHSYNEQF
TRBJ2-5,TRBV5-1,ASSLHSEETQY
TRBJ2-2,TRBV2,ASSEAASGRSGELF
TRBJ2-3,TRBV7-9,ASSTVEDTDTQY
TRBJ2-5,TRBV5-1,ASSSQVQETQY
TRBJ2-5,TRBV5-1,ASRNPGPRIQETQY
TRBJ2-1,TRBV25-1,ASSGGLAGGPNNEQF
TRBJ2-1,TRBV5-1,ASSFLTSGVSNEQF
TRBJ2-5,TRBV5-1,ASSVSIAGVTETQY
TRBJ2-7,TRBV28,ASRHPVAGAGEQY
TRBJ1-4,TRBV6-1,ASSHQGSYEKLF
TRBJ2-5,TRBV20-1,SASKTTGTSGRGAQY
TRBJ2-7,TRBV5-1,ASSSLGTTTYEQY
TRBJ2-1,TRBV5-1,ASSAEQVSYNEQF
TRBJ2-5,TRBV11-2,ASSLSGRGETQY
TRBJ2-3,TRBV29-1,SVVYGQGVHDTQY
TRBJ2-1,TRBV20-1,SAVAGGTYNEQF
TRBJ2-1,TRBV7-9,ASSGLAGVNYNEQF
TRBJ2-1,TRBV27,ASSWPGQHNEQF
TRBJ2-5,TRBV28,ASSLTSRGNWETQY
TRBJ1-2,TRBV10-3,AIRAQQDPYYGYT
TRBJ2-3,TRBV20-1,SASPGTGTDTQY
TRBJ2-7,TRBV20-1,SAGRTGTGEQY
TRBJ2-1,TRBV5-1,ASSSTNHLEQF
TRBJ2-7,TRBV20-1,SAVRTRRGYEQY
TRBJ2-1,TRBV5-1,ASSWTGTSYEQF
TRBJ2-7,TRBV20-1,SARGLRIGYEQY
TRBJ1-1,TRBV5-1,ASSVKQGAAAEAF
TRBJ1-1,TRBV28,ASSLYTRRLNTEAF
TRBJ2-7,TRBV12-3/TRBV12-4,ASSPTRRAYEQY
TRBJ1-3,TRBV20-1,SARDLEQGFSGNTIY
TRBJ2-3,TRBV12-3/TRBV12-4,ASIRQTLGEDTQY
TRBJ2-2,TRBV5-1,ASSPGASGLTGELF
TRBJ1-2,TRBV5-5,ASSLWDARNGYT
TRBJ1-1,TRBV5-1,ASSSQGDAAEAF
TRBJ1-2,TRBV12-3/TRBV12-4,ASSLARGGADYGYT